This passage covers 9 T cell receptor beta chains from one sample sequenced in a study of monozygotic twins with cystic fibrosis. Produced via immunoSEQ multiplex PCR; TCRdb's table is partial and in-frame only. The sample lists around 36,000 clones; around 66% were seen once. The sequenced sample was blood. These receptors came from a girl under 18 with cystic fibrosis.

This chain uses TRBV4-3 with TRBJ2-1, with D uncertain. The CDR3 has 14 residues. V lost 0 bases and J 8 bases, leaving 11 bases between the germline ends. Looked up from germline, CDR1 is LGHNA and CDR2 is YSLEER. The CDR3 spells CASSQEARADEQFF. CDR3 DNA sequence: TGCGCCAGCAGCCAAGAAGCCAGAGCAGATGAGCAGTTCTTC.

The rearrangement uses TRBV6-5 and TRBJ2-3; TRBD2 might be the D (6 bases). Per the germline V gene, CDR1 is MNHEY and CDR2 is SVGAGI. Trimming pared 6 bases from V and 0 bases from J, leaving 13 bases between. CDR3 length equals 15 residues. CDR3 coding DNA: TGTGCCAGCAGCCGGGACTTAGCTAGCACAGATACGCAGTATTTT. It is translated as CASSRDLASTDTQYF.

This clone was counted only a few times. The V gene is TRBV7-3, the J gene TRBJ2-7, with D perhaps matching TRBD2 (5 bases). Between the trimmed V and J ends, which lost 1 base and 6 bases, there was a span of 10 bases. The germline V gene has CDR1 SGHTA and CDR2 FQGTGA. The CDR3 is 13 amino acids. The CDR3 here is CASSLRMGSEQYF. In nucleotides, the CDR3 is TGTGCCAGCAGCTTAAGGATGGGGAGCGAGCAGTACTTC.

This chain uses TRBV7-2 with TRBJ1-4; weak D call: TRBD1 (5 bases). The CDR3 contains 16 residues. Deletions cut 2 bases from V and 7 bases from J, with 17 bases between. The germline V gene encodes CDR1 SGHTA and CDR2 FQGNSA. CDR3 coding DNA: TGTGCCAGCAGCTTAAACCCCGGGGGGGAAGCTGAAAAACTGTTTTTT. It translates to CASSLNPGGEAEKLFF.

The chain carries TRBV5-4 and TRBJ1-1; D might be TRBD1 (5 bases). CDR3 length: 15 amino acids. CDR1 and CDR2 from the germline V gene are SGHNT and YYREEE (reference sequence). The V gene lost 4 bases and the J gene lost 6 bases, with 19 bases spanning the gap. The CDR3 sequence: CASSQTTRGRAEAFF. CDR3 in DNA: TGTGCCAGCAGCCAAACGACGAGGGGTCGCGCTGAAGCTTTCTTT.

This chain links TRBV9 with TRBJ2-1, with 11 bases lining up with TRBD2. CDR3 length: 16 residues. Germline trimming cut 3 bases from V and 8 bases from J; bases unmatched to any gene: 10. CDR1 is SGDLS, CDR2 YYNGEE, per germline. This CDR3 is CASSAEGTSGEDEQFF. The CDR3, as DNA: TGTGCCAGCAGCGCGGAGGGGACTAGCGGAGAAGATGAGCAGTTCTTC.

This sequence joins TRBV6-1 and TRBJ2-3; no clear D gene. With 7 bases removed from V and 1 base from J, the gap between germline ends came to 9 bases. Germline CDR1 and CDR2: MNHNS and SASEGT. This CDR3 has 13 residues. The CDR3 region is CASNDLGTDTQYF. The CDR3 nucleotides read TGTGCCAGCAACGACCTGGGCACAGATACGCAGTATTTT.

This chain connects TRBV10-1 to TRBJ2-3; the D gene is possibly TRBD2 (5 bases). The CDR3 totals 16 residues. The germline CDR1 and CDR2 sequences are WNHNN and SYGVQD (reference sequence). Trimming pared 1 base from V and 0 bases from J, leaving 11 bases between. The CDR3 sequence: CASSEFRGASTDTQYF. The CDR3, as DNA: TGCGCCAGCAGTGAGTTCCGGGGTGCTAGCACAGATACGCAGTATTTT.

The chain combines TRBV4-1 with TRBJ1-3, with TRBD1 as a possible D gene (6 bases). Germline V gene sequence: CDR1 MGHRA, CDR2 YSYEKL. The CDR3 covers 17 residues. The V and J ends lost 1 base and 2 bases respectively, with 15 bases between them. The CDR3 loop is CASSQGLRGGTGNTIYF. The CDR3 region has the DNA TGCGCCAGCAGCCAAGGTCTGCGGGGGGGCACTGGAAACACCATATATTTT.